This passage covers 21 T cell receptor beta chains from one sample sequenced in a study of OX40 agonist ivuxolimab in advanced cancers. Clones were sequenced by immunoSEQ multiplex PCR, and TCRdb holds only the in-frame ones, with some missing. The sample lists about 59,000 clones, 94% occurring once. This sample comprised CD4+ or CD8+ T cells sorted from blood, obtained in a trial of the OX40 agonist ivuxolimab. The receptors here all came from an adult with an advanced solid tumor such as melanoma, head and neck, liver or kidney cancer.

The chain recombines TRBV4-3 with TRBJ2-1; D ambiguous. Trimming stripped 1 base from V and 0 bases from J, with 10 bases between. Germline V gene sequence: CDR1 LGHNA, CDR2 YSLEER. This CDR3 spans 16 amino acids. The DNA for the CDR3 is TGCGCCAGCAGCCAAGCACTTGATAGCTCCTACAATGAGCAGTTCTTC. It is translated as CASSQALDSSYNEQFF.

This chain uses TRBV12-5 with TRBJ1-1; D unresolved. Trimming shortened V by 3 bases and J by 6 bases, and 8 bases separated the two germline ends. The germline V gene has CDR1 LGHNT and CDR2 FRNRAP. The CDR3 is 12 amino acids. This CDR3 reads CASGFPNAEAFF. The CDR3 DNA is TGTGCTAGTGGTTTCCCCAATGCTGAAGCTTTCTTT.

The chain is built from TRBV7-9 and TRBJ1-2; 9 bases are shared with TRBD1. Germline CDR1 reads SEHNR; CDR2 reads FQNEAQ (reference sequence). The CDR3 totals 16 residues. With V trimmed by 4 bases and J by 8 bases, 14 bases remained unmatched. CDR3 bases: TGTGCCAGCAGCTCCCGTCCGGTGGGACAGGGAGCCGGCTACACCTTC. Residues: CASSSRPVGQGAGYTF. Full variable domain (remainder filled in from reference TRBV7-9 and TRBJ1-2): DTGVSQNPRHKITKRGQNVTFRCDPISEHNRLYWYRQTLGQGPEFLTYFQNEAQLEKSRLLSDRFSAERPKGSFSTLEIQRTEQGDSAMYLCASSSRPVGQGAGYTFGSGTRLTVV.

This clone was picked up a small number of times. The chain carries TRBV20-1 and TRBJ1-5; no definite D call. Trimming took off 6 bases at V and 5 bases at J, with 8 bases between the two ends. Germline lookup yields CDR1 DFQATT and CDR2 SNEGSKA (reference sequence). This CDR3 is built from 11 residues. Here the CDR3 DNA reads TGCAGTGCCGGGTGGTATCAGCCCCAGCATTTT. Translated, it gives CSAGWYQPQHF.

The chain recombines TRBV7-8 with TRBJ2-5; D is unclear. Germline CDR1 reads SGHVS; CDR2 reads FQNEAQ. The CDR3 loop spans 15 amino acids. Trimming cost V 5 bases and J 1 base, with 14 bases left between them. CDR3 nucleotides: TGTGCCAGCAGCCTCTTCCGGGCCTTCCAAGAGACCCAGTACTTC. This gives the protein CASSLFRAFQETQYF.

CDR3 bases: TGTGCCAGCAGCGTAGAGGGGACTAGCAAGAGAGATGAGCAGTTCTTC. Translation: CASSVEGTSKRDEQFF. The chain combines TRBV9 with TRBJ2-1; TRBD2 matches 9 bases. V lost 0 bases, J lost 8 bases, and 9 bases stayed unmatched. This CDR3 comprises 16 residues. Germline V gene data show CDR1 as SGDLS and CDR2 as YYNGEE.

This chain joins TRBV4-3 and TRBJ2-7; TRBD2 matches at 8 bases. Germline trimming cut 4 bases from V and 7 bases from J; bases unmatched to any gene: 6. This CDR3 region has 13 residues. The V gene's germline CDR1 is LGHNA and CDR2 YSLEER. CDR3 sequence (DNA): TGCGCCAGCAGCCCGGGACTAGAGGGGGAGCAGTACTTC. The encoded protein is CASSPGLEGEQYF.

This sequence joins TRBV5-4 and TRBJ2-1, with 8 bases that match TRBD2. This CDR3 has 16 amino acids. Trimming removed 4 bases from V and 8 bases from J; junction bases left unmatched: 14. Germline CDR1 and CDR2: SGHNT and YYREEE (reference sequence). The CDR3 protein is CASSHFAGAGEDEQFF. CDR3 DNA sequence: TGTGCCAGCAGCCACTTCGCGGGAGCGGGAGAGGATGAGCAGTTCTTC.

The rearrangement links TRBV5-5 to TRBJ2-5, with D perhaps TRBD1 or TRBD2 (5 bases each). Germline V CDR1 and CDR2: SGHKS, YYEKEE (reference sequence). V was pared by 4 bases and J by 5 bases, with 18 bases between. This CDR3 spans 15 amino acids. In DNA form, the CDR3 reads TGTGCCAGCAGCAAGGGACGGGCGACGGGGGAGACCCAGTACTTC. Translation gives CASSKGRATGETQYF.

CDR3 DNA sequence: TGTGCCAGCAGCCCAGAAGGGAACTCTGGAAACACCATATATTTT. It codes for CASSPEGNSGNTIYF. The chain carries TRBV21-1 and TRBJ1-3. TRBV21-1 is termed a pseudogene. The CDR3 has 15 amino acids.

Notes on this clone: One junction end disagrees with the germline gene, perhaps due to a read error. The gene calls are TRBV6-1 and TRBJ2-1; 7 nucleotides agree with TRBD1. Germline CDR1 reads MNHNS; CDR2 reads SASEGT. The CDR3 totals 12 residues. This CDR3 is CACRDSYNEQFF. The CDR3 nucleotides are TGTGCCTGCAGGGACAGTTACAATGAGCAGTTCTTC.

J is TRBJ2-2 and V is TRBV9, with 12 bases lining up with TRBD2. CDR3 length equals 16 residues. Trimming cost V 3 bases and J 1 base; bases outside gene matches: 1. Germline CDR1 is SGDLS and CDR2 is YYNGEE. The CDR3: CASSGLAGENTGELFF. CDR3 nucleotide sequence: TGTGCCAGCAGCGGACTAGCGGGAGAGAACACCGGGGAGCTGTTTTTT.

The count of this clone is one. V gene TRBV4-1 combines with J gene TRBJ1-5; D unresolved. The CDR3 totals 15 residues. The V and J ends lost 0 bases and 4 bases respectively, with 10 bases between them. Germline V lookup: CDR1 MGHRA, CDR2 YSYEKL. The CDR3 coding sequence is TGCGCCAGCAGCCAAGAGTTGGCGGGGAATCAGCCCCAGCATTTT. Residues: CASSQELAGNQPQHF.

The rearrangement links TRBV2 to TRBJ2-7; D gene unclear. V lost 3 bases to trimming and J lost 3 bases, with 9 bases between them. The CDR3 is made up of 13 amino acids. Germline V gene data show CDR1 as SNHLY and CDR2 as FYNNEI. The CDR3 spells CASSDLVGYEQYF. The CDR3, as DNA: TGTGCCAGCAGTGATCTAGTCGGCTACGAGCAGTACTTC.

In DNA form, the CDR3 reads TGTGCCAGCAGCTCCAGCCCAGGGAACTACGAGCAGTACTTC. This codes for CASSSSPGNYEQYF. J is TRBJ2-7 and V is TRBV5-4; TRBD1 is a possible D gene (5 bases). Germline V gives CDR1 SGHNT, CDR2 YYREEE (reference sequence). V was shortened by 3 bases and J by 3 bases, with 13 bases between the two germline ends. This CDR3 contains 14 residues.

The gene calls are TRBV9 and TRBJ2-1; TRBD2 agrees at 9 bases. Per germline, CDR1 SGDLS and CDR2 YYNGEE. The CDR3 contains 16 residues. J gave up 7 bases and V 0 bases, and 8 bases lay outside the gene matches. CDR3 sequence (DNA): TGTGCCAGCAGCGTAGTGTCTAGCGGGATAGGTAATGAGCAGTTCTTC. Translating it yields CASSVVSSGIGNEQFF.

This rearrangement joins TRBV5-6 to TRBJ1-2; no clear D. The CDR3 is 12 residues long. From germline, CDR1 is SGHDT and CDR2 YYEEEE. V was cut by 0 bases and J by 11 bases, with 11 bases left in between. The CDR3 region is CASSLGPQSYTF. DNA for the CDR3: TGTGCCAGCAGCTTGGGCCCACAGAGTTACACCTTC.

V gene TRBV13 combines with J gene TRBJ1-1; D is possibly TRBD1 (5 bases). The ends were cut back, 0 bases at V and 7 bases at J, with 12 bases in the middle. Germline values: CDR1 PRHDT, CDR2 FYEKMQ (reference sequence). This CDR3 has 14 residues. The CDR3 region is CASSLGEGTGEAFF. As DNA, the CDR3 is TGTGCCAGCAGCTTAGGTGAGGGGACGGGTGAAGCTTTCTTT.

V is TRBV27 and J is TRBJ1-2, with D maybe TRBD1 (5 bases). CDR3 size: 13 residues. Trimming took 5 bases from V and 6 from J, leaving 13 bases between them. Germline CDR1 reads MNHEY; CDR2 reads SMNVEV (reference sequence). CDR3 sequence: CASSLSRGDGYTF. The CDR3 nucleotides are TGTGCCAGCAGTCTTAGTAGGGGCGATGGCTACACCTTC.

This chain joins TRBV19 and TRBJ2-7; D is perhaps TRBD1 (5 bases). V was pared by 2 bases and J by 1 base, with 12 bases between. The CDR3 extends over 15 amino acids. The germline V gene has CDR1 LNHDA and CDR2 SQIVND (reference sequence). The CDR3 is CASSISLGASYEQYF. The CDR3 nucleotides are TGTGCCAGTAGTATAAGTCTAGGGGCTTCCTACGAGCAGTACTTC. The full variable domain, in which reference TRBV19 and TRBJ2-7 provide the parts outside the CDR3, is DGGITQSPKYLFRKEGQNVTLSCEQNLNHDAMYWYRQDPGQGLRLIYYSQIVNDFQKGDIAEGYSVSREKKESFPLTVTSAQKNPTAFYLCASSISLGASYEQYFGPGTRLTVT.

V usage is TRBV4-1 and J usage is TRBJ2-5; 9 positions match TRBD1. The CDR3 spans 15 residues. V gave up 8 bases and J gave up 3 bases; unmatched junction bases: 10. Germline V gene lookup returns CDR1 MGHRA and CDR2 YSYEKL. CDR3 sequence reads: CASGRSGDREETQYF. The CDR3, as DNA: TGCGCCAGCGGTAGGTCCGGGGACAGGGAAGAGACCCAGTACTTC.